This T cell receptor (beta chain) was identified during a study of T cells in Graves' hyperthyroidism and ophthalmopathy. Study-wide points: Ophthalmopathy was separated from stable hyperthyroidism by a 13 V-J model. Before onset, by a median of about seven months, the model predicted ophthalmopathy.

This clonotype was counted between two and nine times. Its antigen is not identified. Amplification of TCR beta CDR3 regions was performed using RNA transcripts as template. First-round RT-PCR with HTBI primers amplified the TCR CDR3 region. TCRdb reanalysed the multiplex PCR reads using MiXCR and keeps one entry per CDR3 protein. Here the sample spans just over 550,000 distinct CDR3 sequences, just over 45% being singletons. Patients were excluded because of uncontrolled infection, other autoimmune disease, pregnancy or lactation. This sequence was found in a woman under 30 with Graves' hyperthyroidism. Sample: peripheral blood or thyroid tissue (not recorded which).

This chain's CDR3 is CASSGVGEKLFF. The CDR3, as DNA: TGTGCCAGCAGTGGGGTTGGAGAAAAACTGTTTTTT. The chain employs TRBV9 and TRBJ1-4; D uncertain. Trimming left V 5 bases short and J 8 bases short, with 10 bases between. From germline, CDR1 is SGDLS and CDR2 YYNGEE. The CDR3 loop spans 12 amino acids.